These 3 T cell receptor beta chains originate from one sample sequenced in a study of T cells in Graves' hyperthyroidism and ophthalmopathy. There were TCR beta CDR3 regions amplified from RNA transcripts. An initial round of RT-PCR targeting the TCR CDR3 relied on the HTBI primer set. TCRdb itself ran the multiplex PCR reads through MiXCR, one entry per CDR3 protein. Among around 600,000 distinct CDR3 sequences, 15% to 20% were seen once, and the ten largest hold around 3.3%. Sequencing was performed on blood. The receptors originated from a woman aged 40-49 years with Graves' ophthalmopathy.

This clonotype has only a few counts. V usage is TRBV6-1 and J usage is TRBJ1-4, with D maybe TRBD1 (5 bases). There are 14 residues in the CDR3. Trimming took 1 base from V and 4 from J, leaving 7 bases between them. Germline V gene sequence: CDR1 MNHNS, CDR2 SASEGT. CDR3 sequence: CASSEGQSNEKLFF. The CDR3 region has the DNA TGTGCCAGCAGTGAAGGACAGAGTAATGAAAAACTGTTTTTT.

This clonotype was observed many times. CDR3 nucleotides: TGTGCCAGCAGCTTAGAAGGGGGGTTGTACGAGCAGTACTTC. It is translated as CASSLEGGLYEQYF. The chain couples TRBV11-2 to TRBJ2-7; D tentatively fits TRBD1 or TRBD2 (6 bases each). Trimming pared 0 bases from V and 4 bases from J, leaving 10 bases between. Germline CDR1 and CDR2: SGHAT and FQNNGV. The CDR3 runs to 14 residues.

This chain links TRBV9 with TRBJ2-7; 11 positions match TRBD2. Germline assignment: CDR1 SGDLS and CDR2 YYNGEE. The CDR3 extends over 15 amino acids. J lost 0 bases, V lost 3 bases, and 2 bases had no gene match. CDR3 nucleotides: TGTGCCAGCAGCGCGGGACTAGCGGACTCCTACGAGCAGTACTTC. Translation: CASSAGLADSYEQYF. The full variable domain, rest sourced from reference TRBV9 and TRBJ2-7, is DSGVTQTPKHLITATGQRVTLRCSPRSGDLSVYWYQQSLDQGLQFLIQYYNGEERAKGNILERFSAQQFPDLHSELNLSSLELGDSALYFCASSAGLADSYEQYFGPGTRLTVT.